What follows are 19 T cell receptor beta chains derived from one specimen sequenced in a study of PD-1 blockade in classical Hodgkin lymphoma. Time point denoted: newly diagnosed, previously untreated cHL patient sample. The repertoire was sequenced with immunoSEQ multiplex PCR; TCRdb's copy has only in-frame clones and lacks some. The sample holds approximately 35,000 clones, roughly 94% seen once. Sequenced input: peripheral blood mononuclear cells (PBMCs). The receptors were sampled from a human donor with classical Hodgkin lymphoma.

The V and J genes are TRBV30 and TRBJ2-5, with 9 nucleotides matching TRBD2. This CDR3 spans 14 amino acids. J gave up 4 bases and V 3 bases, and 6 bases lay outside the gene matches. The germline V gene has CDR1 GTSNPN and CDR2 SVGIG (reference sequence). As DNA, the CDR3 is TGTGCCTGGAGAGTGGCGGGAGGGTCAGAGACCCAGTACTTC. Amino acid sequence: CAWRVAGGSETQYF.

The chain joins TRBV30 to TRBJ1-5, with TRBD1 identical over 8 bases. CDR3 length: 16 residues. V lost 1 base to trimming and J lost 0 bases; unmatched junction nucleotides: 5. Germline-derived CDR1 and CDR2 are GTSNPN and SVGIG (reference sequence). The CDR3 loop reads CAWSADRGYSNQPQHF. CDR3 sequence (DNA): TGTGCCTGGAGTGCAGACAGGGGTTATAGCAATCAGCCCCAGCATTTT.

The rearrangement links TRBV21-1 to TRBJ2-5; the D call of TRBD2 is as the table states it, not checked on the DNA. TRBV21-1 is labeled a pseudogene. The CDR3 spans 13 residues. The CDR3 coding sequence is TGTGCCAGCAGTAAGCGGGGCCAAGAGACCCAGTACTTC. Translated, it gives CASSKRGQETQYF.

The DNA of the CDR3 is TGTGCCATCAGTGCCAGCGTCGATCAAGAGACCCAGTACTTC. Protein: CAISASVDQETQYF. The genes are TRBV10-3 and TRBJ2-5; no clear D. Trimming cost V 4 bases and J 2 bases, with 11 bases left between them. The CDR3 contains 14 residues. The germline gives CDR1 ENHRY, CDR2 SYGVKD.

The table lists this clone with a count of one. V usage is TRBV7-2 and J usage is TRBJ2-1, with D unclear. Germline-derived CDR1 and CDR2 are SGHTA and FQGNSA. Trimming cost V 2 bases and J 8 bases, with 13 bases left between them. The CDR3 is made up of 14 amino acids. The CDR3, as DNA: TGTGCCAGCAGCTTAAGTCATAAGGGCTATGAGCAGTTCTTC. It yields the protein CASSLSHKGYEQFF. The entire variable domain, with the rest obtained from reference TRBV7-2 and TRBJ2-1, is as follows: GAGVSQSPSNKVTEKGKDVELRCDPISGHTALYWYRQSLGQGLEFLIYFQGNSAPDKSGLPSDRFSAERTGGSVSTLTIQRTQQEDSAVYLCASSLSHKGYEQFFGPGTRLTVL.

This chain connects TRBV15 to TRBJ1-6, with 10 nucleotides matching TRBD1. Germline values: CDR1 LNHNV, CDR2 YYDKDF (reference sequence). The CDR3 is 14 amino acids. Trimming took 1 base from V and 13 from J; bases not matched to a gene: 4. The CDR3 sequence is CATSRGDRGRPLHF. The DNA of the CDR3 is TGTGCCACCAGCAGAGGGGACAGGGGCCGGCCCCTCCACTTT.

This clone was detected a few times. The chain has TRBV27 and TRBJ2-2, with D tentatively TRBD1 (5 bases). The CDR3 runs to 14 residues. The V end was cut by 5 bases, the J end by 6 bases, with 13 bases between. Germline V gives CDR1 MNHEY, CDR2 SMNVEV (reference sequence). The CDR3 sequence: CASSPTGHSGELFF. The CDR3 DNA reads TGTGCCAGCAGTCCGACCGGACACTCCGGGGAGCTGTTTTTT.

V is TRBV7-2 and J is TRBJ2-3, with 7 bases identical to TRBD2. This CDR3 is 17 amino acids long. From germline, CDR1 is SGHTA and CDR2 FQGNSA. The J segment lost 0 bases and the V segment lost 1 base, leaving 7 bases of the junction unmatched. CDR3 sequence reads: CASSLGTSASSTDTQYF. CDR3 nucleotide sequence: TGTGCCAGCAGCTTAGGCACTAGCGCATCGAGCACAGATACGCAGTATTTT.

The chain links TRBV10-3 to TRBJ2-5; TRBD2 aligns across 10 bases. This CDR3 is built from 18 residues. Germline CDR1 and CDR2: ENHRY and SYGVKD. V dropped 8 bases and J dropped 5; count of bases not matched to a gene: 20. This CDR3 reads CAIPGCVLAGDLGETQYF. CDR3 nucleotides: TGTGCCATCCCAGGTTGCGTCCTAGCGGGAGATTTGGGGGAGACCCAGTACTTC.

The gene calls are TRBV5-4 and TRBJ1-2; no clear D gene. Per the germline V gene, CDR1 is SGHNT and CDR2 is YYREEE (reference sequence). Between the trimmed V and J ends, which lost 7 bases and 2 bases, there was a span of 12 bases. CDR3 length: 13 residues. This chain's CDR3 is CASLTLANYGYTF. In nucleotides, the CDR3 is TGTGCCAGCCTCACTTTGGCGAACTATGGCTACACCTTC.

The chain has TRBV6-1 and TRBJ2-7; tentatively, D is TRBD1 (5 bases). Per the germline V gene, CDR1 is MNHNS and CDR2 is SASEGT. V was cut by 7 bases and J by 4 bases, with 11 bases left in between. CDR3 length: 12 residues. CDR3 amino acids: CASTKGVYEQYF. The DNA of the CDR3 is TGTGCCAGCACTAAAGGGGTATACGAGCAGTACTTC.

This chain uses TRBV27 with TRBJ1-2, with TRBD1 as a possible D gene (6 bases). Germline V gives CDR1 MNHEY, CDR2 SMNVEV (reference sequence). Trimming stripped 2 bases from V and 4 bases from J, with 14 bases between. The CDR3 totals 15 residues. CDR3 bases: TGTGCCAGCAGTTTAGAAGGGGGGGAGTTCTATGGCTACACCTTC. Its translation is CASSLEGGEFYGYTF.

The chain has TRBV5-1 and TRBJ1-1; 7 positions agree with TRBD1. CDR3 length equals 14 residues. Looked up from germline, CDR1 is SGHRS and CDR2 is YFSETQ. After removal of 1 base from V and 1 base from J, the junction contained 1 base not matched to a gene. CDR3 loop: CASSLNRGNTEAFF. In nucleotides, the CDR3 is TGCGCCAGCAGCTTGAACAGGGGGAACACTGAAGCTTTCTTT. Full variable domain (missing parts from reference TRBV5-1 and TRBJ1-1): KAGVTQTPRYLIKTRGQQVTLSCSPISGHRSVSWYQQTPGQGLQFLFEYFSETQRNKGNFPGRFSGRQFSNSRSEMNVSTLELGDSALYLCASSLNRGNTEAFFGQGTRLTVV.

This clone was picked up one time. The V and J genes are TRBV15 and TRBJ2-3; TRBD1 might be the D (5 bases). The germline V gene encodes CDR1 LNHNV and CDR2 YYDKDF (reference sequence). The CDR3 runs to 15 residues. The V and J ends lost 0 bases and 4 bases respectively, with 11 bases between them. For the CDR3, the DNA is TGTGCCACCAGCAGAGATAGGGGTAGTTCAGATACGCAGTATTTT. Its translation is CATSRDRGSSDTQYF.

This clone has a handful of counts. J is TRBJ2-5 and V is TRBV18, with 8 positions matching TRBD2. Germline assignment: CDR1 KGHSH and CDR2 LQKENI. The CDR3 totals 15 residues. V was pared by 6 bases and J by 3 bases, with 9 bases of the junction left unmatched. CDR3 sequence reads: CASSTTSASEETQYF. CDR3 DNA: TGTGCCAGCTCCACGACTAGCGCATCAGAAGAGACCCAGTACTTC.

This chain links TRBV6-4 with TRBJ1-2, with D possibly matching TRBD1 (6 bases). Germline V CDR1 and CDR2: MRHNA, SNTAGT. There are 14 residues in the CDR3. Trimming shortened V by 2 bases and J by 7 bases, and 14 bases separated the two germline ends. This chain's CDR3 is CASSDEQGIGGYTF. CDR3 sequence (DNA): TGTGCCAGCAGTGACGAACAGGGTATTGGTGGCTACACCTTC.

The rearrangement links TRBV5-4 to TRBJ2-5; D may match TRBD1 or TRBD2 (5 bases each). V gave up 5 bases and J gave up 7 bases, with 24 bases separating them. The V gene's germline CDR1 is SGHNT and CDR2 YYREEE (reference sequence). There are 16 residues in the CDR3. Here the CDR3 DNA reads TGTGCCAGCAGTCCAACCTCGGGGCTCCTTCTCGGGACCCAGTACTTC. This gives the protein CASSPTSGLLLGTQYF. The variable domain in full, completed from reference TRBV5-4 and TRBJ2-5, reads ETGVTQSPTHLIKTRGQQVTLRCSSQSGHNTVSWYQQALGQGPQFIFQYYREEENGRGNFPPRFSGLQFPNYSSELNVNALELDDSALYLCASSPTSGLLLGTQYFGPGTRLLVL.

In its sample, this clone was seen a few times. The chain is built from TRBV27 and TRBJ2-7, with TRBD2 matching 8 bases. The CDR3 totals 14 residues. V lost 2 bases, J lost 4 bases, and 4 bases stayed unmatched. Germline CDR1 reads MNHEY; CDR2 reads SMNVEV (reference sequence). CDR3 coding DNA: TGTGCCAGCAGTTTAAAGCGGGGGACTTACGAGCAGTACTTC. As protein: CASSLKRGTYEQYF.

The chain carries TRBV2 and TRBJ1-2, with unresolved D. Trimming removed 2 bases from V and 0 bases from J, with 7 bases in between. This CDR3 has 14 residues. Germline values: CDR1 SNHLY, CDR2 FYNNEI. The CDR3 loop is CASSEQTTNYGYTF. Here the CDR3 DNA reads TGTGCCAGCAGTGAACAGACTACTAACTATGGCTACACCTTC.